This T cell receptor beta chain was captured in a study of cytomegalovirus exposure and HLA in healthy donors. The CDR3 contains 16 residues. With 2 bases clipped from V and 1 base from J, the junction kept 7 bases outside the gene matches. The germline gives CDR1 GTSNPN, CDR2 SVGIG (reference sequence). Primers for the PCR totalled 60 Vbeta and 13 Jbeta. Some clones are missing from TCRdb's copy, which holds only in-frame ones; the method was immunoSEQ multiplex PCR. This repertoire includes 110,000 to 150,000 clones. The specimen was PBMCs. This sequence originates from a male donor in good health and CMV-seronegative. The genes are TRBV30 and TRBJ1-4; 7 bases agree with TRBD1. CDR3 nucleotide sequence: TGTGCCTGGAGTAATAAAGGGGGCAAAACTAATGAAAAACTGTTTTTT. Residues: CAWSNKGGKTNEKLFF.